Below, one TCR beta chain is given with its context. The antigen is undetermined. One end of the junction varies from germline; a read error may be responsible. cDNA libraries of TCR beta carried unique molecular identifiers. T cells numbering 1 to 10 million yielded roughly 0.5 million cDNA molecules. TCRdb analysed the PCR reads with MiXCR anew, one entry per CDR3 protein. This sample carries some 370,000 distinct CDR3 sequences, about a third of them seen once, and the ten largest clones take 13%. This sample is drawn from a study of post-analysis software for immune sequencing data. Overall study context: Several disease courses (relapsing-remitting, secondary progressive and progressive-relapsing) of multiple sclerosis were included. Study results and limitations: Controls had lower frequencies than patients of 4 or 5 TRBV segments, which included TRBV5-6, TRBV5-1 and TRBV20-1. Controls had significantly higher normalized Chao1 diversity than multiple sclerosis patients. F-measure co-clustering was strong for batch-matched samples.

CDR3 length equals 14 residues. The J gene is TRBJ2-1, the V gene TRBV12-3 or TRBV12-4; tentative D call: TRBD2 (5 bases). The sample comprised blood. The source is a girl aged 5-17 years with multiple sclerosis. The CDR3 nucleotides read TGTGTCAGCATTATAGCGCCCTCCTACAATGAGCAGTTCTTC. Its translation is CVSIIAPSYNEQFF.